These T cell receptor beta chains were read from a single sample in a study of CD8+ T cells in alopecia areata. Sequenced by immunoSEQ multiplex PCR; TCRdb stores in-frame clones only, minus some. The table shows some 120,000 clones, with around 50% occurring only once. The sequencing here drew on CD4+ T cells sorted from blood, taken at week 0. Receptors were obtained from a human donor with alopecia areata. The CDR3 runs from the conserved cysteine through the conserved F or W. The order of the fields is J gene, clone size, D gene, CDR3 length, V gene, CDR3 protein, CDR3 DNA. The D gene is left open where the match is weak. Some rows mark clone size as missing; the rest say once, few, many or name a class of expanded clone.

j_gene: TRBJ1-1; abundance: few; d_gene: .; len: 14; v_gene: TRBV5-5; CDR3aa: CASSLQVMNTEAFF; CDR3nt: TGTGCCAGCAGCTTACAGGTCATGAACACTGAAGCTTTCTTT
j_gene: TRBJ1-2; abundance: .; d_gene: TRBD1; len: 15; v_gene: TRBV27; CDR3aa: CASSWAGQGYYGYTF; CDR3nt: TGTGCCAGCAGTTGGGCGGGACAGGGGTACTATGGCTACACCTTC
j_gene: TRBJ2-7; abundance: once; d_gene: .; len: 15; v_gene: TRBV7-2; CDR3aa: CASSSSEGGRYEQYF; CDR3nt: TGTGCCAGCAGCTCGTCCGAGGGGGGCCGGTACGAGCAGTACTTC
j_gene: TRBJ2-5; abundance: few; d_gene: .; len: 17; v_gene: TRBV25-1; CDR3aa: CASSTSGRGEYQETQYF; CDR3nt: TGTGCCAGCAGTACGAGCGGAAGGGGGGAGTACCAAGAGACCCAGTACTTC
j_gene: TRBJ2-3; abundance: few; d_gene: .; len: 16; v_gene: TRBV9; CDR3aa: CASSVAVSPSTDTQYF; CDR3nt: TGTGCCAGCAGCGTAGCTGTTAGCCCAAGCACAGATACGCAGTATTTT
j_gene: TRBJ2-5; abundance: few; d_gene: TRBD1; len: 16; v_gene: TRBV11-2; CDR3aa: CASSDIRQGSQETQYF; CDR3nt: TGTGCCAGCAGCGACATAAGACAGGGGTCCCAAGAGACCCAGTACTTC
j_gene: TRBJ1-5; abundance: .; d_gene: .; len: 15; v_gene: TRBV18; CDR3aa: CASSREGLSNQPQHF; CDR3nt: TGTGCCAGCTCACGCGAGGGACTCAGCAATCAGCCCCAGCATTTT
j_gene: TRBJ1-5; abundance: few; d_gene: .; len: 13; v_gene: TRBV2; CDR3aa: CASSEEGNQPQHF; CDR3nt: TGTGCCAGCAGTGAGGAGGGCAATCAGCCCCAGCATTTT
j_gene: TRBJ2-5; abundance: .; d_gene: TRBD2; len: 16; v_gene: TRBV7-9; CDR3aa: CASSYRGLAEQETQYF; CDR3nt: TGTGCCAGCAGCTACCGGGGACTAGCGGAACAAGAGACCCAGTACTTC
j_gene: TRBJ1-4; abundance: .; d_gene: .; len: 14; v_gene: TRBV9; CDR3aa: CASSVTGSNEKLFF; CDR3nt: TGTGCCAGCAGCGTCACAGGATCTAATGAAAAACTGTTTTTT
j_gene: TRBJ2-2; abundance: few; d_gene: TRBD2; len: 15; v_gene: TRBV2; CDR3aa: CASVRLAGIPGELFF; CDR3nt: TGTGCCAGCGTACGACTAGCGGGCATCCCCGGGGAGCTGTTTTTT
j_gene: TRBJ2-5; abundance: .; d_gene: TRBD2; len: 17; v_gene: TRBV11-1; CDR3aa: CASSAGLAGGWWETQYF; CDR3nt: TGTGCCAGCAGCGCGGGACTAGCGGGAGGATGGTGGGAGACCCAGTACTTC
j_gene: TRBJ1-1; abundance: .; d_gene: .; len: 16; v_gene: TRBV19; CDR3aa: CASRPSRGAWDTEAFF; CDR3nt: TGTGCCAGTAGACCATCGAGGGGGGCTTGGGACACTGAAGCTTTCTTT
j_gene: TRBJ2-1; abundance: .; d_gene: TRBD1; len: 14; v_gene: TRBV4-1; CDR3aa: CASSRDRGYNEQFF; CDR3nt: TGCGCCAGCAGCCGGGACAGGGGCTACAATGAGCAGTTCTTC
j_gene: TRBJ1-2; abundance: .; d_gene: .; len: 13; v_gene: TRBV7-2; CDR3aa: CASSLAGAGGYTF; CDR3nt: TGTGCCAGCAGCTTAGCTGGGGCGGGGGGCTACACCTTC
j_gene: TRBJ2-2; abundance: .; d_gene: TRBD2; len: 16; v_gene: TRBV5-1; CDR3aa: CASSSGLAGEHGELFF; CDR3nt: TGCGCCAGCAGCTCAGGACTAGCGGGAGAACACGGGGAGCTGTTTTTT
j_gene: TRBJ2-7; abundance: .; d_gene: .; len: 15; v_gene: TRBV15; CDR3aa: CATSRDARQDYEQYF; CDR3nt: TGTGCCACCAGCAGAGACGCGAGACAGGACTACGAGCAGTACTTC
j_gene: TRBJ2-1; abundance: .; d_gene: TRBD2; len: 18; v_gene: TRBV5-1; CDR3aa: CASSLEASGRAIYNEQFF; CDR3nt: TGCGCCAGCAGCTTGGAGGCTAGCGGGAGGGCGATTTACAATGAGCAGTTCTTC
j_gene: TRBJ1-2; abundance: .; d_gene: .; len: 16; v_gene: TRBV6-5; CDR3aa: CASSSTPDVPSGGYTF; CDR3nt: TGTGCCAGCAGTTCCACTCCCGACGTTCCTTCCGGCGGCTACACCTTC
j_gene: TRBJ2-2; abundance: .; d_gene: .; len: 17; v_gene: TRBV28; CDR3aa: CASSLAPLGRDTGELFF; CDR3nt: TGTGCCAGCAGTTTGGCCCCCTTAGGACGGGACACCGGGGAGCTGTTTTTT
j_gene: TRBJ2-1; abundance: .; d_gene: TRBD2; len: 14; v_gene: TRBV5-6; CDR3aa: CASSLAGGGNEQFF; CDR3nt: TGTGCCAGCAGCTTGGCGGGAGGGGGGAATGAGCAGTTCTTC
j_gene: TRBJ1-5; abundance: .; d_gene: TRBD1; len: 17; v_gene: TRBV15; CDR3aa: CATSRDSGTEPNQPQHF; CDR3nt: TGTGCCACCAGCAGAGATTCCGGGACAGAGCCGAATCAGCCCCAGCATTTT
j_gene: TRBJ2-5; abundance: .; d_gene: .; len: 13; v_gene: TRBV6-1; CDR3aa: CASLFSGEETQYF; CDR3nt: TGTGCCAGCCTATTTTCCGGAGAAGAGACCCAGTACTTC
j_gene: TRBJ1-6; abundance: once; d_gene: .; len: 14; v_gene: TRBV27; CDR3aa: CASSLYRASSPLHF; CDR3nt: TGTGCCAGCAGTTTATACAGGGCCAGTTCACCCCTCCACTTT
j_gene: TRBJ1-1; abundance: .; d_gene: .; len: 13; v_gene: TRBV10-3; CDR3aa: CAIATREGTEAFF; CDR3nt: TGTGCCATCGCTACCAGGGAGGGCACTGAAGCTTTCTTT
j_gene: TRBJ2-1; abundance: .; d_gene: .; len: 13; v_gene: TRBV7-3; CDR3aa: CASSSWAYNEQFF; CDR3nt: TGTGCCAGCAGCTCCTGGGCCTACAATGAGCAGTTCTTC
j_gene: TRBJ2-2; abundance: .; d_gene: TRBD1; len: 16; v_gene: TRBV25-1; CDR3aa: CASSELTGGAVGELFF; CDR3nt: TGTGCCAGCAGTGAATTAACAGGGGGCGCGGTCGGGGAGCTGTTTTTT
j_gene: TRBJ2-3; abundance: .; d_gene: .; len: 13; v_gene: TRBV6-4; CDR3aa: CASSPELTDTQYF; CDR3nt: TGTGCCAGCAGCCCCGAGTTAACAGATACGCAGTATTTT
j_gene: TRBJ2-5; abundance: .; d_gene: .; len: 13; v_gene: TRBV7-3; CDR3aa: CASSSPSQETQYF; CDR3nt: TGTGCCAGCAGCTCGCCCAGCCAAGAGACCCAGTACTTC
j_gene: TRBJ2-4; abundance: .; d_gene: .; len: 15; v_gene: TRBV4-1; CDR3aa: CASSQDPQRKNIQYF; CDR3nt: TGCGCCAGCAGCCAAGATCCACAGCGAAAAAACATTCAGTACTTC
j_gene: TRBJ1-1; abundance: .; d_gene: .; len: 17; v_gene: TRBV4-1; CDR3aa: CASSQGVVRSQNTEAFF; CDR3nt: TGCGCCAGCAGCCAAGGAGTTGTCCGCTCCCAGAACACTGAAGCTTTCTTT
j_gene: TRBJ2-1; abundance: .; d_gene: TRBD1; len: 16; v_gene: TRBV15; CDR3aa: CATSRAGTGTYNEQFF; CDR3nt: TGTGCCACCAGCAGAGCGGGGACAGGAACCTACAATGAGCAGTTCTTC
j_gene: TRBJ1-2; abundance: .; d_gene: TRBD1; len: 13; v_gene: TRBV2; CDR3aa: CASSDDRVNGYTF; CDR3nt: TGTGCCAGCAGTGATGACAGGGTGAATGGCTACACCTTC
j_gene: TRBJ2-7; abundance: .; d_gene: TRBD2; len: 15; v_gene: TRBV6-6; CDR3aa: CASSFGTSESYEQYF; CDR3nt: TGTGCCAGCAGTTTCGGGACTAGCGAGTCCTACGAGCAGTACTTC
j_gene: TRBJ2-7; abundance: .; d_gene: TRBD1; len: 14; v_gene: TRBV29-1; CDR3aa: CSVTGVLDSYEQYF; CDR3nt: TGCAGCGTAACAGGGGTTTTGGACTCCTACGAGCAGTACTTC
j_gene: TRBJ2-3; abundance: .; d_gene: TRBD1; len: 15; v_gene: TRBV10-3; CDR3aa: CAIRETGGITDTQYF; CDR3nt: TGTGCCATCAGGGAGACAGGGGGTATCACAGATACGCAGTATTTT
j_gene: TRBJ2-7; abundance: .; d_gene: TRBD2; len: 15; v_gene: TRBV14; CDR3aa: CASSPHSGTSVEQYF; CDR3nt: TGTGCCAGCAGCCCTCATTCCGGGACTAGCGTCGAGCAGTACTTC
j_gene: TRBJ1-3; abundance: .; d_gene: TRBD1; len: 15; v_gene: TRBV29-1; CDR3aa: CSVVSRGGDGNTIYF; CDR3nt: TGCAGCGTTGTTAGTAGAGGGGGCGATGGAAACACCATATATTTT
j_gene: TRBJ2-2; abundance: .; d_gene: .; len: 16; v_gene: TRBV7-7; CDR3aa: CASSLLSGRGTGELFF; CDR3nt: TGTGCCAGCAGCTTACTGTCAGGCCGCGGCACCGGGGAGCTGTTTTTT
j_gene: TRBJ1-4; abundance: once; d_gene: .; len: 12; v_gene: TRBV30; CDR3aa: CAWSADYEKLFF; CDR3nt: TGTGCCTGGAGCGCCGATTATGAAAAACTGTTTTTT
j_gene: TRBJ2-1; abundance: .; d_gene: TRBD2; len: 15; v_gene: TRBV11-2; CDR3aa: CASSPEREAWNEQFF; CDR3nt: TGTGCCAGCAGCCCCGAGCGGGAGGCTTGGAATGAGCAGTTCTTC
j_gene: TRBJ2-3; abundance: many; d_gene: .; len: 12; v_gene: TRBV5-5; CDR3aa: CASTPTEKAQYF; CDR3nt: TGTGCCAGCACCCCGACTGAGAAGGCGCAGTATTTT
j_gene: TRBJ2-7; abundance: .; d_gene: TRBD2; len: 16; v_gene: TRBV7-2; CDR3aa: CASSPSQRGTSYEQYF; CDR3nt: TGTGCCAGCAGCCCATCTCAGCGGGGTACCTCCTACGAGCAGTACTTC
j_gene: TRBJ2-7; abundance: few; d_gene: TRBD1; len: 16; v_gene: TRBV4-3; CDR3aa: CASSQGTRQGFYEQYF; CDR3nt: TGCGCCAGCAGCCAAGGTACTAGACAGGGCTTCTACGAGCAGTACTTC
j_gene: TRBJ2-5; abundance: .; d_gene: .; len: 15; v_gene: TRBV6-1; CDR3aa: CASSAPSLPGGTQYF; CDR3nt: TGTGCCAGCAGTGCTCCAAGCCTCCCCGGTGGGACCCAGTACTTC
j_gene: TRBJ2-5; abundance: .; d_gene: TRBD2; len: 15; v_gene: TRBV28; CDR3aa: CASSWTSGNQETQYF; CDR3nt: TGTGCCAGCAGCTGGACTAGCGGGAACCAAGAGACCCAGTACTTC
j_gene: TRBJ1-5; abundance: .; d_gene: .; len: 13; v_gene: TRBV29-1; CDR3aa: CSVDRTFNQPQHF; CDR3nt: TGCAGCGTCGATAGAACCTTCAATCAGCCCCAGCATTTT
j_gene: TRBJ2-1; abundance: .; d_gene: TRBD2; len: 13; v_gene: TRBV25-1; CDR3aa: CASRTGLAGAQFF; CDR3nt: TGTGCCAGCAGAACGGGCCTAGCGGGAGCGCAGTTCTTC
j_gene: TRBJ2-7; abundance: .; d_gene: TRBD2; len: 19; v_gene: TRBV28; CDR3aa: CASSGQGSTSGRGFHEQYF; CDR3nt: TGTGCCAGCAGTGGACAGGGATCGACTAGCGGGAGAGGATTCCACGAGCAGTACTTC
j_gene: TRBJ1-2; abundance: few; d_gene: .; len: 13; v_gene: TRBV7-9; CDR3aa: CASTNTGPYGYTF; CDR3nt: TGTGCCAGCACCAACACAGGGCCCTATGGCTACACCTTC